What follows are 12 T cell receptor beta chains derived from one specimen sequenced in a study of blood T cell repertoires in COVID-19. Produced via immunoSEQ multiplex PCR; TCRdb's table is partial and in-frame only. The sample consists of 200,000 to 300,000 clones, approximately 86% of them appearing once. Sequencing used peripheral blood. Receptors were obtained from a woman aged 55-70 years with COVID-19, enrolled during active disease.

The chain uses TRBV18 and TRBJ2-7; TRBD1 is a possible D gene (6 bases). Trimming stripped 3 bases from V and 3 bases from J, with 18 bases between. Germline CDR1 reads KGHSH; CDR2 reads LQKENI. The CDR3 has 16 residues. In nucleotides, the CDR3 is TGTGCCAGCTCACCGATTAACGACAGGCCTAACTACGAGCAGTACTTC. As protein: CASSPINDRPNYEQYF.

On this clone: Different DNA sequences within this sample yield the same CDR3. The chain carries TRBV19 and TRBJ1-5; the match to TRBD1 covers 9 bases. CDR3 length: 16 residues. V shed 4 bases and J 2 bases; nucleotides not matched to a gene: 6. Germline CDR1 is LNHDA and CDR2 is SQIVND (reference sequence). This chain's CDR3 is CASSTTGGFGNQPQHF. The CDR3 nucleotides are TGTGCCAGTAGTACGACAGGGGGGTTCGGCAATCAGCCCCAGCATTTT.

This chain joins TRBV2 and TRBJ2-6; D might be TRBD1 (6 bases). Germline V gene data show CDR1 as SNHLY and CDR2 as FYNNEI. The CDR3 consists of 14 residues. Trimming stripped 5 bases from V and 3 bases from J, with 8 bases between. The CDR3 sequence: CASSYRVGANVLTF. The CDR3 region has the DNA TGTGCCAGCAGTTACAGGGTTGGGGCCAACGTCCTGACTTTC. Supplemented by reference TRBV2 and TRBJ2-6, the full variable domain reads EPEVTQTPSHQVTQMGQEVILRCVPISNHLYFYWYRQILGQKVEFLVSFYNNEISEKSEIFDDQFSVERPDGSNFTLKIRSTKLEDSAMYFCASSYRVGANVLTFGAGSRLTVL.

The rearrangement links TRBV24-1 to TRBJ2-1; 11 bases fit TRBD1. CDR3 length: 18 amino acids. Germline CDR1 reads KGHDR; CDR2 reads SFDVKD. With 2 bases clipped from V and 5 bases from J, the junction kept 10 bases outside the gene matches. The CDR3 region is CATSDSPGTGGEHNEQFF. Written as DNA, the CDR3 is TGTGCCACCAGTGATTCCCCCGGGACAGGGGGGGAACACAATGAGCAGTTCTTC.

The CDR3 loop reads CASSLAIRTDNEQFF. For the CDR3, the DNA is TGTGCCAGCAGCTTGGCCATTAGGACAGACAATGAGCAGTTCTTC. The rearrangement joins TRBV5-6 to TRBJ2-1; tentatively, D is TRBD1 (6 bases). Germline V gene sequence: CDR1 SGHDT, CDR2 YYEEEE. V lost 0 bases to trimming and J lost 5 bases, with 12 bases between them. CDR3 length: 15 residues.

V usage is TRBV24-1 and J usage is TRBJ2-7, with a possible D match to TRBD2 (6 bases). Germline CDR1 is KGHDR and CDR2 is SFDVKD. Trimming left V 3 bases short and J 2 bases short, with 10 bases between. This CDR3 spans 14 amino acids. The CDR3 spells CATSDGSGAYEQYF. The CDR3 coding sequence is TGTGCCACCAGTGATGGTAGCGGAGCCTACGAGCAGTACTTC.

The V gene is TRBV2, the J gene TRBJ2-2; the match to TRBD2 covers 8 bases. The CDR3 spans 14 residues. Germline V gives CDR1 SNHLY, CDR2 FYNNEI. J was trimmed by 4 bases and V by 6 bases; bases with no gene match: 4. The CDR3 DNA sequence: TGTGCCAGCAGGAGAGGGACTAGCACCGGGGAGCTGTTTTTT. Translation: CASRRGTSTGELFF.

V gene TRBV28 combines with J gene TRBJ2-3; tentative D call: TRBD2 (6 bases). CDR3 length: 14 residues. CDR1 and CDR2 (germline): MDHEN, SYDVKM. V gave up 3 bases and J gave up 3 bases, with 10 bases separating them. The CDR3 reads CASSLSGVTDTQYF. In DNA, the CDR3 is TGTGCCAGCAGTTTGTCGGGGGTAACAGATACGCAGTATTTT. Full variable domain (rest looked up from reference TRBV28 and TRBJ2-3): DVKVTQSSRYLVKRTGEKVFLECVQDMDHENMFWYRQDPGLGLRLIYFSYDVKMKEKGDIPEGYSVSREKKERFSLILESASTNQTSMYLCASSLSGVTDTQYFGPGTRLTVL.

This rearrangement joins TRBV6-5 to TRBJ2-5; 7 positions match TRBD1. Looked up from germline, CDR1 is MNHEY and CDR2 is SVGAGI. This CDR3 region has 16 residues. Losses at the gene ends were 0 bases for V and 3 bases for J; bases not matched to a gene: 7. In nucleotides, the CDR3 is TGTGCCAGCAGTTACTCCCCTCCAGGGGGAAAAGAGACCCAGTACTTC. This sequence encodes CASSYSPPGGKETQYF.

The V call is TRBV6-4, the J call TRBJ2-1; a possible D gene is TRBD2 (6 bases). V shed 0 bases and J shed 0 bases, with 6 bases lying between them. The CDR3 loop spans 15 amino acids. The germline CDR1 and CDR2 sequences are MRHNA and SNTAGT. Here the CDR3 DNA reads TGTGCCAGCAGTGACTCAGCGGGCTCCTACAATGAGCAGTTCTTC. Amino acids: CASSDSAGSYNEQFF.

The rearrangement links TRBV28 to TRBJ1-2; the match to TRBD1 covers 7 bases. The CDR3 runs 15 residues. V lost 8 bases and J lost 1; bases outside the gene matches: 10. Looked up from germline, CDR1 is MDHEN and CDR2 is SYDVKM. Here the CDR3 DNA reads TGTGCCAGCCGGAAGTGGGACAGAATTAACTATGGCTACACCTTC. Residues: CASRKWDRINYGYTF.

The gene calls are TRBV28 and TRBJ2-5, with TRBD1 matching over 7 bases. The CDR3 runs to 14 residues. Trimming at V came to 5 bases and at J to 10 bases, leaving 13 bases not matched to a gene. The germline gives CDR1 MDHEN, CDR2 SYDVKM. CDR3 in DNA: TGTGCCAGCAGTATGGAAGGGACAGTGGGGTTCCAGTACTTC. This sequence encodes CASSMEGTVGFQYF.